This record covers a single T cell receptor (beta chain). Its target is not known. Germline V gives CDR1 SQVTM, CDR2 ANQGSEA. CDR3 length: 12 residues. The V and J ends lost 4 bases and 5 bases respectively, with 11 bases between them. The data originate from a study of radiotherapy plus CTLA-4 blockade in lung cancer. Study background: Disease control was seen in approximately 29% of patients, objective responses in roughly 17%. Overall study results and limits: Reportedly, early blood T cell clone dynamics best predicted response, with interferon-beta. Peripheral blood showed expansion of tumor-derived TCR clones after radiotherapy and ipilimumab.

The assay was immunoSEQ multiplex PCR, and TCRdb's table has in-frame clones only and misses some. Among about 68,000 clones listed, around three quarters were seen once. Those with chemo-refractory metastatic non-small-cell lung cancer were treated with focal radiation combined with CTLA-4 blockade using ipilimumab. This TCR came from a human donor with non-small cell lung cancer who had a complete response to radiotherapy plus ipilimumab. The chain recombines TRBV29-1 with TRBJ1-1, with D tentatively TRBD1 (6 bases). The sample was peripheral blood, taken from a patient treated with radiotherapy plus ipilimumab. In DNA form, the CDR3 reads TGCAGCGTTGTGGGGGCGCGGACTGAAGCTTTCTTT. Encoded protein: CSVVGARTEAFF.